Detailed here is one T cell receptor (beta chain). No antigen is known for it. Preparation of the TCRbeta library was carried out with unique molecular identifiers. One entry per CDR3 protein, called by TCRdb with MiXCR from the PCR reads. The sample lists 800,000 to 1,000,000 distinct CDR3 sequences; about 29% were seen once. This sample is part of a study of T-cell reconstitution after alpha-beta-depleted transplantation in children. Whole-study findings and limits: High day-60 TCRbeta diversity in some patients came from surviving recipient T cells and thymic progenitors. Counts and diversity of T cells one year after transplant came mostly from newly produced T cells. Reportedly, only several hundred clones from non-depleted graft cells drove alpha-beta T-cell counts at about two months.

Sequencing was performed on PBMCs, mostly from graft donor cells, taken 360 days after TCRalphabeta/CD19-depleted stem cell transplant. The clonotype comes from a boy under three years old who had a stem cell transplant for SCID, so the T cells may come from the graft donor.

The CDR3 DNA follows: TGTGCCAGCAGTTCAGGGACCCCGGGGACTGAAGCTTTCTTT. It yields the protein CASSSGTPGTEAFF. The genes are TRBV6-2 or TRBV6-3 and TRBJ1-1; D may be TRBD1 (5 bases). Trimming shortened V by 4 bases and J by 5 bases, and 14 bases separated the two germline ends. CDR3 length: 14 residues. The V gene's germline CDR1 is MNHEY and CDR2 SVGEGT.